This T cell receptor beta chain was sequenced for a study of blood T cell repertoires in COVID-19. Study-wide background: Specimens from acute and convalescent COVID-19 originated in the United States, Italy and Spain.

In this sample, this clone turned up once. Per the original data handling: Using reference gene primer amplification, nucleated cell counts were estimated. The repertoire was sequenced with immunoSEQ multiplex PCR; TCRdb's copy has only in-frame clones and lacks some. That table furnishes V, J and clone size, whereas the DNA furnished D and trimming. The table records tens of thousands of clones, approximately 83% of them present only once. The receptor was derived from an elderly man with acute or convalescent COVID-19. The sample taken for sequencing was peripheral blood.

Written as DNA, the CDR3 is TGTGCCAGCAGTACCGGGACTAGCAACACAGATACGCAGTATTTT. Translated, it gives CASSTGTSNTDTQYF. V and J are TRBV5-4 and TRBJ2-3, with 9 bases lining up with TRBD2. The length of the CDR3 is 15 residues. Losses at the gene ends were 5 bases for V and 2 bases for J; bases not matched to a gene: 6. Germline lookup yields CDR1 SGHNT and CDR2 YYREEE (reference sequence).